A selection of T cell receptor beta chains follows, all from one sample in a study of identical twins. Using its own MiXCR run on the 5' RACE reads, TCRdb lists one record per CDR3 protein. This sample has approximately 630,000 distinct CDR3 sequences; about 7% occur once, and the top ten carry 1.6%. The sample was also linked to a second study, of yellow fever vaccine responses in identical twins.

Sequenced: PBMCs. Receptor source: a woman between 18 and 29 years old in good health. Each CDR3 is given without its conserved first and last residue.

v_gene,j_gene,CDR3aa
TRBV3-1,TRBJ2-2,ASSQRLAGVGGELF
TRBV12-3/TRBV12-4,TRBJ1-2,ASSFSGDGYT
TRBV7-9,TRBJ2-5,ASSLARVQETQY
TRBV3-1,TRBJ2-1,ASSQGTSGITYNEQF
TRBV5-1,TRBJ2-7,ASSQAQTGAGEQY
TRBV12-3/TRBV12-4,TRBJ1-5,ASSLEGEYNQPQH
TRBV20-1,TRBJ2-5,SARAYFETGPAETQY
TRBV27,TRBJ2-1,ASSYLGVTDFNEQF
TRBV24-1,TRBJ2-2,ATSGPGGTGELF
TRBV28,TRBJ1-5,ASNNPGQYNQPQH
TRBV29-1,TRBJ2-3,SVELAGVNTQY
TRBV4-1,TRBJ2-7,ASSQLGQLEQY
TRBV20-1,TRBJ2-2,SAIRDRGIAGELF
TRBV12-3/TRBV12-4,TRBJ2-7,ASSYAGGTYEQY
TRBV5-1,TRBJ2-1,ASSLLAGGPAGANEQF
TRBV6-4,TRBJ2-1,ASSESSNEQF
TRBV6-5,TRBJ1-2,ASSYLVQGGYT
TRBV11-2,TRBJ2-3,ASSLGGPGRAQY
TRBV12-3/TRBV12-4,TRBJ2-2,ASSLHGLGTGELF
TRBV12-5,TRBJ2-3,ASGLNGLAGDDTQY
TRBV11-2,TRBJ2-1,ASSLVSGGAGGNEQF
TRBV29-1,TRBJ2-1,SVVTGSHEQF
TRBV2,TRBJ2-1,ASSDGLAGVYEQF